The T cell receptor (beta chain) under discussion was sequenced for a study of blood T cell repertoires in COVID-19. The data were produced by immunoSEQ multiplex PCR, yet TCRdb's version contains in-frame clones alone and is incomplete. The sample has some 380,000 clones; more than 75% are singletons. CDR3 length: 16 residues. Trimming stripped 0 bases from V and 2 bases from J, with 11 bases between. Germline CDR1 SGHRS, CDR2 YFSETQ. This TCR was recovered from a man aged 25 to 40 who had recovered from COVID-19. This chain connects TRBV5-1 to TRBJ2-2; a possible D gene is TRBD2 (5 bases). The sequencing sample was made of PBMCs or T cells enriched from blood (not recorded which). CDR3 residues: CASSLGGLGNTGELFF. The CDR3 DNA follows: TGCGCCAGCAGCTTGGGAGGGCTGGGAAACACCGGGGAGCTGTTTTTT.